The TCR beta chain under discussion was sequenced for a study of control samples from healthy donors and cancer patients. Germline-derived CDR1 and CDR2 are SGHTA and FQGNSA. The length of the CDR3 is 13 residues. V gave up 6 bases and J gave up 4 bases, with 12 bases separating them. The table came from immunoSEQ multiplex PCR; TCRdb's copy has only in-frame clones and leaves some out. The sample lists approximately 130,000 clones; roughly 84% were seen once. The rearrangement joins TRBV7-2 to TRBJ1-1; D might be TRBD1 (5 bases). This TCR was recovered from a man in his forties in good health. The sequencing sample was made of blood. The CDR3: CASSLLRGTEAFF. The CDR3, as DNA: TGTGCCAGCAGTCTTCTTAGGGGCACTGAAGCTTTCTTT.